This TCR delta chain was sequenced for a study of Vδ1+ human thymocytes. This CDR3 contains 22 residues. Germline values: CDR1 TSWWSYY, CDR2 QGS. V trimming: 1 base; J trimming: 0 bases; junction bases outside the gene matches: 20. RNA was extracted from the cells and then reverse transcribed. The CDR3 regions were amplified by multiplex PCR from V-gene primers to a constant-region primer. TCRdb ran CATT on the multiplex PCR reads. Among some 55,000 delta-chain clones listed, less than 20% were seen once. Whole-study results and caveats: Many TRG clonotypes were shared between donors; TRD repertoires were essentially private. Unlike peripheral blood Vdelta1+ controls, thymic delta-chain sequences included roughly 22% Vdelta2 and few Vdelta3. Thymic TRG and TRD repertoires appeared highly polyclonal, with Gaussian CDR3 length distributions.

This clone was seen more than once but under ten times. The antigen is undetermined. Thymocytes were sorted as CD3+ TCRVdelta1+ TCRVdelta2- after alphabeta T cell depletion. The chain combines TRDV1 with TRDJ1, with 10 nucleotides matching TRDD3. The clonotype comes from a boy under two years old who had congenital heart surgery. Material: Vdelta1+ gamma-delta thymocytes from the thymus. The subset: FACS-sorted CD3+ TCRalphabeta- TCRVdelta1+ TCRVdelta2- thymocytes. DNA of the CDR3: TGTGCTCTTGGGGAACCAGGCCTTCCTAAAAGTGGGGGATACCCCTACACCGATAAACTCATCTTT. Encoded protein: CALGEPGLPKSGGYPYTDKLIF.